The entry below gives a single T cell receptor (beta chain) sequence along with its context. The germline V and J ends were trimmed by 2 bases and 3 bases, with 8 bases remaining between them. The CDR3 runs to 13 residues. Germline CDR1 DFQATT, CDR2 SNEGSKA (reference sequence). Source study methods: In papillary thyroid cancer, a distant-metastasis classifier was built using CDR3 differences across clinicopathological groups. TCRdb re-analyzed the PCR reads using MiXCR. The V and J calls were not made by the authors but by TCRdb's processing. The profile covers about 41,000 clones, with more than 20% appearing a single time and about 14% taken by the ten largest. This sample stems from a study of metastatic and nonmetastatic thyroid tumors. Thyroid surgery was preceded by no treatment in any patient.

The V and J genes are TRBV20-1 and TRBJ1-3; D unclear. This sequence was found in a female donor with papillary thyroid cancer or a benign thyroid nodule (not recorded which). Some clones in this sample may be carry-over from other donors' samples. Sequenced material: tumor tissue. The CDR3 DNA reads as TGCAGTGCTAGACGGTACGGTGGAAACACCATATATTTT. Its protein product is CSARRYGGNTIYF.